This T cell receptor (beta chain) was recorded in a study of T-cell reconstitution after alpha-beta-depleted transplantation in children. V shed 4 bases and J shed 6 bases, with 13 bases lying between them. The CDR3 loop spans 14 amino acids. CDR1 SGHRS and CDR2 YFSETQ come from the germline V gene. Ten or more counts support this clonotype. This sample's TCRbeta library carried unique molecular identifier barcodes. TCRdb reanalysed the PCR reads using MiXCR and keeps one entry per CDR3 protein. This sample has hundreds of thousands of distinct CDR3 sequences, with about 11% found just once. This TCR was sampled from a child under 10 years old with inherited bone marrow failure, due to receive a stem cell transplant. Sample: PBMCs, taken before TCRalphabeta/CD19-depleted stem cell transplant. V is TRBV5-1 and J is TRBJ2-2; the D is unclear. The CDR3 is CASSLSSHPGELFF. The CDR3, as DNA: TGCGCCAGCAGCCTATCCTCTCACCCCGGGGAGCTGTTTTTT.